One and the same sample provided the 32 T cell receptor beta chains below, sequenced in a study of immune cell composition in non-small cell lung cancer. Assay used: immunoSEQ multiplex PCR; TCRdb lists only in-frame clones, some missing. Of 2,700 or so clones in the sample, 73% are singletons; the top ten hold 18%. Normal lung was sampled as far from the tumour as possible, at least 3 cm. This same sample was also part of a study on CD4 T cells in lung cancer.

Sequencing used non-adjacent lung tissue. Source of these receptors: a human donor with non-small cell lung cancer.

This rearrangement joins TRBV11-1 to TRBJ2-7, with D tentatively TRBD2 (6 bases). The CDR3 runs to 16 residues. Germline assignment: CDR1 SGHAT and CDR2 FQDESV (reference sequence). V was pared by 5 bases and J by 0 bases, with 17 bases between. DNA of the CDR3: TGTGCCAGCAGCCCCTGGGGGGTGGGAAACTCCTACGAGCAGTACTTC. Translating it yields CASSPWGVGNSYEQYF. The full variable domain, completed using reference TRBV11-1 and TRBJ2-7, is EAEVAQSPRYKITEKSQAVAFWCDPISGHATLYWYRQILGQGPELLVQFQDESVVDDSQLPKDRFSAERLKGVDSTLKIQPAELGDSAMYLCASSPWGVGNSYEQYFGPGTRLTVT.

This clone is a singleton in its sample. J is TRBJ1-2 and V is TRBV18, with unresolved D. This CDR3 is built from 13 residues. Germline values: CDR1 KGHSH, CDR2 LQKENI. V dropped 2 bases and J dropped 3 bases, with 7 bases sitting between them. DNA of the CDR3: TGTGCCAGCTCACCATCGAGGTACTATGGCTACACCTTC. Translation: CASSPSRYYGYTF. Using reference TRBV18 and TRBJ1-2 for the parts outside the CDR3, the full variable domain is NAGVMQNPRHLVRRRGQEARLRCSPMKGHSHVYWYRQLPEEGLKFMVYLQKENIIDESGMPKERFSAEFPKEGPSILRIQQVVRGDSAAYFCASSPSRYYGYTFGSGTRLTVV.

The chain has TRBV5-4 and TRBJ2-3; 8 bases align to TRBD1. The CDR3 contains 14 residues. V lost 2 bases to trimming and J lost 1 base; unmatched junction nucleotides: 0. CDR1 and CDR2 (germline): SGHNT, YYREEE (reference sequence). CDR3 sequence reads: CASSLQGGTDTQYF. CDR3 sequence (DNA): TGTGCCAGCAGCTTACAGGGGGGCACAGATACGCAGTATTTT.

The chain employs TRBV19 and TRBJ2-1, with TRBD2 as a possible D gene (5 bases). Looked up from germline, CDR1 is LNHDA and CDR2 is SQIVND (reference sequence). The CDR3 has 14 amino acids. Trimming left V 10 bases short and J 4 bases short, with 17 bases between. CDR3: CATRKAGIYNEQFF. The CDR3 DNA is TGTGCCACCCGAAAGGCGGGTATATACAATGAGCAGTTCTTC.

V usage is TRBV6-1 and J usage is TRBJ1-6; the D gene is possibly TRBD1 (6 bases). The CDR3 sequence is 15 residues long. V lost 2 bases and J 9 bases, leaving 14 bases between the germline ends. Germline V gene sequence: CDR1 MNHNS, CDR2 SASEGT. This chain's CDR3 is CASSELDSIRSPLHF. The CDR3 DNA reads TGTGCCAGCAGTGAACTGGACAGTATCCGTTCACCCCTCCACTTT.

The V call is TRBV29-1, the J call TRBJ2-3; 7 bases align to TRBD2. The CDR3 spans 14 residues. Germline CDR1 SQVTM, CDR2 ANQGSEA. V shed 6 bases and J 0 bases; nucleotides not matched to a gene: 6. The CDR3: CSVERGRSTDTQYF. CDR3 DNA sequence: TGCAGCGTCGAGCGGGGTCGGAGCACAGATACGCAGTATTTT.

In this sample, this clone turned up a few times. This sequence joins TRBV11-2 and TRBJ2-2; D call uncertain. This CDR3 is built from 16 residues. The germline gives CDR1 SGHAT, CDR2 FQNNGV. Deletions cut 6 bases from V and 1 base from J, with 15 bases between. DNA of the CDR3: TGTGCCAGCAGTTTTGCGGCAGCCCTGAACACCGGGGAGCTGTTTTTT. It specifies CASSFAAALNTGELFF. Full variable domain (missing parts from reference TRBV11-2 and TRBJ2-2): EAGVAQSPRYKIIEKRQSVAFWCNPISGHATLYWYQQILGQGPKLLIQFQNNGVVDDSQLPKDRFSAERLKGVDSTLKIQPAKLEDSAVYLCASSFAAALNTGELFFGEGSRLTVL.

This chain uses TRBV2 with TRBJ2-3; D possibly corresponds to TRBD2 (5 bases). From germline, CDR1 is SNHLY and CDR2 FYNNEI. CDR3 length: 14 amino acids. Trimming stripped 5 bases from V and 7 bases from J, with 16 bases between. The CDR3 spells CASSPLLSANTQYF. As DNA, the CDR3 is TGTGCCAGCAGTCCATTACTTAGCGCCAATACGCAGTATTTT.

The V and J genes are TRBV7-3 and TRBJ2-1; no clear D. This CDR3 region has 12 residues. The germline CDR1 and CDR2 sequences are SGHTA and FQGTGA. V was pared by 4 bases and J by 6 bases, with 7 bases between. The CDR3 nucleotides read TGTGCCAGCAGCTCGCGGTTCAATGAGCAGTTCTTC. Translated, it gives CASSSRFNEQFF.

The sample holds one count of this clone. This chain joins TRBV5-1 and TRBJ2-1; 11 positions match TRBD2. Germline V CDR1 and CDR2: SGHRS, YFSETQ. J was trimmed by 10 bases and V by 5 bases; bases with no gene match: 5. The CDR3 is made up of 13 amino acids. CDR3 in amino acids: CASRLAGGQEQFF. The CDR3 DNA follows: TGCGCCAGCAGGCTAGCGGGAGGCCAGGAGCAGTTCTTC.

This chain joins TRBV6-5 and TRBJ2-2, with a weak D call TRBD1 (6 bases). The V and J ends lost 5 bases and 6 bases respectively, with 10 bases between them. Germline CDR1 MNHEY, CDR2 SVGAGI. The length of the CDR3 is 13 residues. The CDR3 DNA reads as TGTGCCAGCAGTCCGACAGGACCCGGGGAGCTGTTTTTT. Translating it yields CASSPTGPGELFF.

CDR3 coding DNA: TGTGCCAGCAGCCAAGGTAGGGGGAGGGCCGGCACAGATACGCAGTATTTT. Translation: CASSQGRGRAGTDTQYF. The genes are TRBV4-2 and TRBJ2-3, with D perhaps matching TRBD2 (7 bases). Trimming shortened V by 1 base and J by 1 base, and 15 bases separated the two germline ends. The CDR3 has 17 residues. Germline loops: CDR1 LGHNA, CDR2 YNFKEQ.

The V gene is TRBV30, the J gene TRBJ1-1; the D is unclear. Trimming cost V 2 bases and J 7 bases, with 8 bases left between them. The CDR3 sequence is 11 residues long. CDR1 GTSNPN and CDR2 SVGIG come from the germline V gene (reference sequence). CDR3 amino acids: CAWSSRGEAFF. CDR3 nucleotide sequence: TGTGCCTGGAGTAGCCGGGGTGAAGCTTTCTTT.

This rearrangement joins TRBV5-1 to TRBJ1-2, with TRBD1 as a possible D gene (5 bases). CDR1 is SGHRS and CDR2 is YFSETQ in the germline V gene. The CDR3 has 14 amino acids. V was clipped by 4 bases and J by 0 bases, with 10 bases between them. The CDR3 loop is CASSLRQSNYGYTF. CDR3 bases: TGCGCCAGCAGCCTGAGACAGTCTAACTATGGCTACACCTTC.

V usage is TRBV19 and J usage is TRBJ2-1; tentatively, D is TRBD2 (7 bases). CDR1 and CDR2 (germline): LNHDA, SQIVND (reference sequence). The V end was cut by 7 bases, the J end by 7 bases, with 23 bases between. The CDR3 extends over 16 amino acids. CDR3 sequence (DNA): TGTGCCAGTACCCCGAGGGGGGGTGGCTCACCTAATGAGCAGTTCTTC. It specifies CASTPRGGGSPNEQFF. The entire variable domain, with the rest obtained from reference TRBV19 and TRBJ2-1, is as follows: DGGITQSPKYLFRKEGQNVTLSCEQNLNHDAMYWYRQDPGQGLRLIYYSQIVNDFQKGDIAEGYSVSREKKESFPLTVTSAQKNPTAFYLCASTPRGGGSPNEQFFGPGTRLTVL.

This chain joins TRBV5-1 and TRBJ2-5; D might be TRBD1 (6 bases). The CDR3 has 14 amino acids. CDR1 and CDR2 from the germline V gene are SGHRS and YFSETQ. V lost 3 bases and J 2 bases, leaving 11 bases between the germline ends. DNA of the CDR3: TGCGCCAGCAGCTGGGCGGACAGTCAAGAGACCCAGTACTTC. It translates to CASSWADSQETQYF.

V gene TRBV7-2 combines with J gene TRBJ1-1; tentatively, D is TRBD1 (5 bases). This CDR3 region has 16 residues. Trimming took off 4 bases at V and 4 bases at J, with 19 bases between the two ends. CDR1 and CDR2 from the germline V gene are SGHTA and FQGNSA. The CDR3 sequence: CASSYTAGGMGTEAFF. CDR3 DNA: TGTGCCAGCAGCTACACGGCTGGGGGGATGGGCACTGAAGCTTTCTTT.

Only one count was recorded for this clone. This chain uses TRBV19 with TRBJ2-7; TRBD2 matches at 10 bases. This CDR3 region has 14 residues. The junction had 6 bases not matched to a gene; V was cut back by 4 bases and J by 6 bases. CDR1 is LNHDA, CDR2 SQIVND, per germline (reference sequence). The CDR3 loop is CASSTSGSASEQYF. CDR3 bases: TGTGCCAGTAGTACTAGCGGGAGCGCTTCCGAGCAGTACTTC.

The rearrangement uses TRBV4-2 and TRBJ1-1, with no clear D. V was shortened by 0 bases and J by 4 bases, with 15 bases between the two germline ends. Germline V lookup: CDR1 LGHNA, CDR2 YNFKEQ. The CDR3 runs to 16 residues. CDR3 DNA: TGTGCCAGCAGCCAAGAAGGTTCCGGGGTATCCACTGAAGCTTTCTTT. Translation: CASSQEGSGVSTEAFF.

The chain combines TRBV6-5 with TRBJ1-5, with D possibly matching TRBD1 (6 bases). V lost 7 bases and J lost 3, with 13 bases in between. This CDR3 region has 14 residues. Per germline, CDR1 MNHEY and CDR2 SVGAGI. The CDR3 bases are TGTGCCAGCATAACAGGGTTTTACAATCAGCCCCAGCATTTT. It encodes CASITGFYNQPQHF.

This clone occurred once. V and J are TRBV7-8 and TRBJ2-1; D might be TRBD2 (5 bases). This CDR3 has 13 residues. V was trimmed by 1 base and J by 10 bases, leaving 11 bases between them. Germline loops: CDR1 SGHVS, CDR2 FQNEAQ. This CDR3 is CASSLELALEQFF. The DNA for the CDR3 is TGTGCCAGCAGCTTAGAGCTAGCTTTGGAGCAGTTCTTC. The full variable domain, with the rest looked up from reference TRBV7-8 and TRBJ2-1, is GAGVSQSPRYKVAKRGQDVALRCDPISGHVSLFWYQQALGQGPEFLTYFQNEAQLDKSGLPSDRFFAERPEGSVSTLKIQRTQQEDSAVYLCASSLELALEQFFGPGTRLTVL.

This clone was counted a single time. The chain combines TRBV6-5 with TRBJ1-5; D may be TRBD1 (6 bases). V was shortened by 7 bases and J by 2 bases, with 15 bases between the two germline ends. Germline V gives CDR1 MNHEY, CDR2 SVGAGI. The CDR3 has 15 residues. The CDR3 nucleotides read TGTGCCAGCATTAACGAGGGGGACGGCAATCAGCCCCAGCATTTT. Translating it yields CASINEGDGNQPQHF.

This clone has only a few counts. This chain links TRBV7-3 with TRBJ1-5, with TRBD1 matching over 9 bases. The CDR3 is 18 amino acids. Germline V CDR1 and CDR2: SGHTA, FQGTGA. Losses at the gene ends were 5 bases for V and 0 bases for J; bases not matched to a gene: 11. CDR3 nucleotides: TGTGCCAGCAGCCCGCATACAGGGGGCGGCTATAGCAATCAGCCCCAGCATTTT. Translation gives CASSPHTGGGYSNQPQHF.

The J gene is TRBJ1-5, the V gene TRBV6-5, with a weak D call TRBD1 (6 bases). The V gene's germline CDR1 is MNHEY and CDR2 SVGAGI. The CDR3 has 15 residues. Trimming took off 1 base at V and 8 bases at J, with 15 bases between the two ends. The CDR3 loop reads CASSYYGGALKPQHF. CDR3 coding DNA: TGTGCCAGCAGTTACTACGGGGGGGCGCTTAAGCCCCAGCATTTT.

CDR3: CASRPSGISGNTIYF. Written as DNA, the CDR3 is TGTGCCAGCAGACCCTCGGGGATCTCTGGAAACACCATATATTTT. The genes are TRBV25-1 and TRBJ1-3; no definite D call. The CDR3 contains 15 residues. Germline CDR1 and CDR2: MGHDK and SYGVNS. V gave up 6 bases and J gave up 0 bases, with 12 bases separating them. The variable domain in full, with the rest retrieved from reference TRBV25-1 and TRBJ1-3, is EADIYQTPRYLVIGTGKKITLECSQTMGHDKMYWYQQDPGMELHLIHYSYGVNSTEKGDLSSESTVSRIRTEHFPLTLESARPSHTSQYLCASRPSGISGNTIYFGEGSWLTVV.

The rearrangement uses TRBV6-1 and TRBJ2-1, with TRBD2 matching over 11 bases. Germline V gives CDR1 MNHNS, CDR2 SASEGT. The V and J ends lost 6 bases and 3 bases, in that order; junction bases with no gene match: 4. The CDR3 is 15 residues long. The CDR3 here is CASRLTSGIYNEQFF. As DNA, the CDR3 is TGTGCCAGCAGGCTGACTAGCGGGATCTACAATGAGCAGTTCTTC.

Concerning this clone itself: At one end, the junction sequence differs from germline, possibly due to a read error. The chain combines TRBV5-4 with TRBJ1-1, with D perhaps matching TRBD1 (6 bases). Germline V gene sequence: CDR1 SGHNT, CDR2 YYREEE (reference sequence). CDR3 length: 15 residues. DNA for the CDR3: TGCGCCAGCAACGAAGGTCTGGACAGGAACACTGAAGCTTTCTTT. Translated, it gives CASNEGLDRNTEAFF. Based on the CDR3 plus reference TRBV5-4 and TRBJ1-1, the full variable domain is ETGVTQSPTHLIKTRGQQVTLRCSSQSGHNTVSWYQQALGQGPQFIFQYYREEENGRGNFPPRFSGLQFPNYSSELNVNALELDDSALYLCASNEGLDRNTEAFFGQGTRLTVV.

This sequence joins TRBV11-2 and TRBJ2-1; 7 nucleotides match TRBD2. V was pared by 1 base and J by 6 bases, with 15 bases of the junction left unmatched. The germline CDR1 and CDR2 sequences are SGHAT and FQNNGV. The CDR3 length is 18 residues. CDR3 protein: CASSLAAGAPRSGNEQFF. The CDR3 DNA reads as TGTGCCAGCAGCTTAGCGGCGGGAGCGCCCCGGTCCGGCAATGAGCAGTTCTTC. Full variable domain (remainder filled in from reference TRBV11-2 and TRBJ2-1): EAGVAQSPRYKIIEKRQSVAFWCNPISGHATLYWYQQILGQGPKLLIQFQNNGVVDDSQLPKDRFSAERLKGVDSTLKIQPAKLEDSAVYLCASSLAAGAPRSGNEQFFGPGTRLTVL.

This clone has a handful of counts. The chain employs TRBV4-2 and TRBJ2-1; 9 bases align to TRBD1. J gave up 4 bases and V 0 bases, and 7 bases lay outside the gene matches. In germline, CDR1 is LGHNA, CDR2 YNFKEQ. The CDR3 sequence is 17 residues long. This CDR3 reads CASSQDSGTGLYNEQFF. The CDR3 DNA is TGTGCCAGCAGCCAAGATTCCGGGACAGGGTTATACAATGAGCAGTTCTTC.

This clone has just one count. The V and J genes are TRBV2 and TRBJ2-2, with D maybe TRBD2 (5 bases). The germline gives CDR1 SNHLY, CDR2 FYNNEI. V lost 6 bases, J lost 2 bases, and 13 bases lay in between. The CDR3 loop spans 15 amino acids. In nucleotides, the CDR3 is TGTGCCAGCAGCCAAACCGGGGTAAACACCGGGGAGCTGTTTTTT. Protein sequence: CASSQTGVNTGELFF.

The V call is TRBV28, the J call TRBJ2-7; a possible D gene is TRBD1 (5 bases). Germline CDR1 reads MDHEN; CDR2 reads SYDVKM. This CDR3 is 17 amino acids long. Deletions cut 7 bases from V and 0 bases from J, with 22 bases between. The CDR3 DNA is TGTGCCAGCAAAGGTTTAAGGGGAACAGATGACTCCTACGAGCAGTACTTC. This gives the protein CASKGLRGTDDSYEQYF.

The V gene is TRBV7-9, the J gene TRBJ1-1; D not certain. The germline V gene encodes CDR1 SEHNR and CDR2 FQNEAQ (reference sequence). This CDR3 spans 13 amino acids. Between the trimmed V and J ends, which lost 5 bases and 7 bases, there was a span of 14 bases. DNA of the CDR3: TGTGCCAGCAGCCCGAGAGTAGAGGGTGAAGCTTTCTTT. Translated: CASSPRVEGEAFF. Full variable domain (outside the CDR3, taken from reference TRBV7-9 and TRBJ1-1): DTGVSQNPRHKITKRGQNVTFRCDPISEHNRLYWYRQTLGQGPEFLTYFQNEAQLEKSRLLSDRFSAERPKGSFSTLEIQRTEQGDSAMYLCASSPRVEGEAFFGQGTRLTVV.